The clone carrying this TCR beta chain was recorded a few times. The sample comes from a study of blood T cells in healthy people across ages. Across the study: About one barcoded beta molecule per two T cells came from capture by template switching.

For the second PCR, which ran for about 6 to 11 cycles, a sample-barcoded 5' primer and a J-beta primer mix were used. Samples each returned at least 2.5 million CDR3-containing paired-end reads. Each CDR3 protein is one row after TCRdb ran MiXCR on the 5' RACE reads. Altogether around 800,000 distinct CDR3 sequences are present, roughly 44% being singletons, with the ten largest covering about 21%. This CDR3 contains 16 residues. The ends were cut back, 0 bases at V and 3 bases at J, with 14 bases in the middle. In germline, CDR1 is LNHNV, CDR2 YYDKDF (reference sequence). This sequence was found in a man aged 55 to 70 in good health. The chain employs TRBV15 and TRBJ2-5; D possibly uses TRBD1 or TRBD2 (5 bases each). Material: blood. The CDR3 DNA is TGTGCCACCAGCAGAGATGGGACCCCGAAGAAAGAGACCCAGTACTTC. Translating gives CATSRDGTPKKETQYF.